This T cell receptor beta chain is from a study of identical twins. Study-level findings and limits: The study found weaker excess twin sharing in beta out-of-frame sequences.

This clonotype was recorded many times. Antigen unknown. TCRdb re-called the 5' RACE reads through MiXCR, storing one row per CDR3 protein. Of roughly 690,000 distinct CDR3 sequences listed, 6.1% were seen once; the top ten hold about 2%. Germline V gene data show CDR1 as SGHTA and CDR2 as FQGNSA. The CDR3 totals 15 residues. V was cut by 5 bases and J by 2 bases, with 15 bases left in between. The J gene is TRBJ2-5, the V gene TRBV7-2; no definite D call. Sequencing was done on a sample of naive T cells sorted from blood. The receptor's source is a man in his late teens or twenties in good health. CDR3 sequence: CASSQSTATQETQYF. CDR3 coding DNA: TGTGCCAGCAGCCAGTCCACAGCTACACAAGAGACCCAGTACTTC.